The 7 T cell receptor beta chains below come from one sample, sequenced in a study of T cells after yellow fever vaccination (dated by TCRdb to about 2019). The treatment or condition label for this specimen denotes: live attenuated yellow fever vaccine strain. The library came from 5' RACE. TCRdb lists the instrument as Illumina HiSeq 2500. The public reads were reanalyzed by TCRdb: fastp trimming at Q25, MiXCR alignment, in-frame beta chains only. Rows are unified per CDR3 protein, each entry keeping the most common DNA and genes. The sample table holds about 260,000 distinct CDR3 sequences, of which 10% to 15% were seen once. The top ten hold around 0.55% of the sample. Sequenced here: CD4+ T cells sorted from PBMCs, sampled 45 days after the yellow fever booster vaccination. The receptor source for this set is a man under 40 who received the YFV17D yellow fever vaccine.

This clonotype was counted ten times or more. The chain combines TRBV12-3 or TRBV12-4 with TRBJ2-1; D may be TRBD1 (5 bases). The V end lost 3 bases, the J end lost 6 bases, and 15 bases lay between the germline ends. The CDR3 covers 15 residues. The CDR3 DNA reads TGTGCCAGCAGTTTTGGGGCATCGTTCTCCAATGAGCAGTTCTTC. It is translated as CASSFGASFSNEQFF.

The V and J genes are TRBV5-5 and TRBJ2-5; D is unclear. Looked up from germline, CDR1 is SGHKS and CDR2 is YYEKEE (reference sequence). V lost 0 bases to trimming and J lost 5 bases, with 14 bases between them. The CDR3 sequence is 15 residues long. The CDR3 sequence: CASSLDAPQRETQYF. CDR3 nucleotide sequence: TGTGCCAGCAGCTTGGACGCTCCACAGAGGGAGACCCAGTACTTC.

This sequence joins TRBV11-1 and TRBJ2-3; 12 nucleotides align to TRBD1. Germline-derived CDR1 and CDR2 are SGHAT and FQDESV (reference sequence). V shed 1 base and J 6 bases; nucleotides not matched to a gene: 14. This CDR3 has 19 residues. The CDR3 spells CASSLELSGGDRGPDTQYF. The DNA of the CDR3 is TGTGCCAGCAGCTTAGAACTTTCAGGGGGGGACAGGGGGCCCGATACGCAGTATTTT. The complete variable domain, with remaining parts taken from reference TRBV11-1 and TRBJ2-3, reads EAEVAQSPRYKITEKSQAVAFWCDPISGHATLYWYRQILGQGPELLVQFQDESVVDDSQLPKDRFSAERLKGVDSTLKIQPAELGDSAMYLCASSLELSGGDRGPDTQYFGPGTRLTVL.

The chain links TRBV20-1 to TRBJ2-2, with D uncertain. The germline gives CDR1 DFQATT, CDR2 SNEGSKA (reference sequence). Trimming stripped 2 bases from V and 3 bases from J, with 10 bases between. The CDR3 spans 14 residues. The CDR3 here is CSARRHQYTGELFF. The CDR3 DNA is TGCAGTGCTAGAAGGCACCAATACACCGGGGAGCTGTTTTTT.

In its sample, this clonotype was seen many times. J is TRBJ2-1 and V is TRBV18; TRBD1 might be the D (5 bases). The V end lost 5 bases, the J end lost 2 bases, and 10 bases lay between the germline ends. The CDR3 is made up of 14 amino acids. Germline assignment: CDR1 KGHSH and CDR2 LQKENI. CDR3 in DNA: TGTGCCAGCTCAAGACAAGGGGCCTACAATGAGCAGTTCTTC. Translating it yields CASSRQGAYNEQFF.

This clonotype was observed at least ten times. The chain recombines TRBV7-2 with TRBJ1-1; no definite D call. Germline CDR1 reads SGHTA; CDR2 reads FQGNSA. The length of the CDR3 is 11 residues. V was cut by 5 bases and J by 1 base, with 2 bases left in between. CDR3: CASSENTEAFF. Here the CDR3 DNA reads TGTGCCAGCAGCGAGAACACTGAAGCTTTCTTT.

The genes are TRBV25-1 and TRBJ2-1; D is unclear. V gave up 5 bases and J gave up 6 bases, with 14 bases separating them. This CDR3 is 14 amino acids long. CDR1 MGHDK and CDR2 SYGVNS come from the germline V gene. CDR3 loop: CASSLAPTVNEQFF. For the CDR3, the DNA is TGTGCCAGCAGTCTGGCCCCAACCGTCAATGAGCAGTTCTTC.